This T cell receptor (beta chain) was documented in a study of neurological immune-mediated disorders. The sorted libraries were made from approximately 950,000 CD4+ or CD8+ T cells. TCRdb used MiXCR to reprocess the 5' RACE reads, holding one entry per CDR3 protein. Found here are approximately 38,000 distinct CDR3 sequences, approximately 10% of them singletons; the top ten hold approximately 4.1%. The length of the CDR3 is 12 residues. Germline CDR1 DFQATT, CDR2 SNEGSKA (reference sequence). Trimming left V 1 base short and J 7 bases short, with 11 bases between. This clonotype has ten or more counts.

This receptor was identified in a young woman with HTLV-1-associated myelopathy (HAM/TSP). V usage is TRBV20-1 and J usage is TRBJ2-7, with D maybe TRBD1 (5 bases). Material for sequencing was CD4+ T cells from blood. CDR3 DNA sequence: TGCAGTGCTAGAGCCCAGGGATGGGAGCAGTACTTC. It translates to CSARAQGWEQYF.